This TCR beta chain was captured by sequencing in a study of T cell responses to AZD1222 COVID-19 vaccine. Measured with immunoSEQ multiplex PCR; TCRdb has only the in-frame clones, and not every one. The sample includes some 190,000 clones, about nine tenths seen only once; the top ten take 1.5% to 2%. V lost 0 bases, J lost 3 bases, and 7 bases lay in between. The CDR3 spans 13 residues. Germline CDR1 reads SGHNT; CDR2 reads YYREEE (reference sequence). The chain employs TRBV5-4 and TRBJ2-7; D is undetermined. The receptor was derived from an adult who received the AZD1222 COVID-19 vaccine. The source material was peripheral blood, sampled 28 days after the second AZD1222 dose. The CDR3 is CASSLDTFYEQYF. CDR3 nucleotides: TGTGCCAGCAGCTTGGATACATTCTACGAGCAGTACTTC.